This passage covers 10 T cell receptor beta chains from one sample sequenced in a study of shared clonotypes between healthy human individuals. Naive CD8 cells comprised CD45RO-negative, CCR7-positively selected cells, excluding terminally differentiated effector memory CD45RA+ cells. Sequenced by immunoSEQ multiplex PCR; TCRdb stores in-frame clones only, minus some. The table has hundreds of thousands of clones, 90% to 95% seen once. The sequenced material came from naive CD8+ T cells sorted from blood. The receptors derive from a woman in her twenties or thirties in good health.

The chain joins TRBV30 to TRBJ2-7, with D hard to call. CDR1 GTSNPN and CDR2 SVGIG come from the germline V gene (reference sequence). The CDR3 runs to 13 residues. Trimming cost V 2 bases and J 4 bases, with 12 bases left between them. CDR3 residues: CAWSLSKDYEQYF. The CDR3 DNA is TGTGCCTGGAGTCTATCGAAGGATTACGAGCAGTACTTC.

The rearrangement joins TRBV6-5 to TRBJ2-7, with D possibly being TRBD1 (6 bases). Per germline, CDR1 MNHEY and CDR2 SVGAGI. V lost 0 bases and J 2 bases, leaving 14 bases between the germline ends. The CDR3 spans 16 residues. Written as DNA, the CDR3 is TGTGCCAGCAGTTACTCTACAGGGAGTAGGGCCTACGAGCAGTACTTC. It encodes CASSYSTGSRAYEQYF.

The chain has TRBV4-1 and TRBJ1-5; TRBD1 is a possible D gene (5 bases). The CDR3 loop spans 15 amino acids. Trimming left V 3 bases short and J 4 bases short, with 13 bases between. Germline-derived CDR1 and CDR2 are MGHRA and YSYEKL. The CDR3 region is CASSHVVGGNQPQHF. CDR3 in DNA: TGCGCCAGCAGCCACGTAGTTGGGGGGAATCAGCCCCAGCATTTT.

J is TRBJ2-7 and V is TRBV19; tentatively, D is TRBD2 (6 bases). The V end lost 5 bases, the J end lost 4 bases, and 18 bases lay between the germline ends. Germline V CDR1 and CDR2: LNHDA, SQIVND (reference sequence). This CDR3 spans 15 amino acids. CDR3 protein: CASSLGGAGLYEQYF. Here the CDR3 DNA reads TGTGCCAGTAGTTTAGGAGGGGCAGGCCTTTACGAGCAGTACTTC.

V and J are TRBV9 and TRBJ2-3; D might be TRBD2 (5 bases). Trimming removed 0 bases at V and 0 bases at J, with 14 bases between. Per germline, CDR1 SGDLS and CDR2 YYNGEE. This CDR3 spans 17 amino acids. In DNA form, the CDR3 reads TGTGCCAGCAGCGTAGTGTTCGAGCGGCCAAGCACAGATACGCAGTATTTT. It yields the protein CASSVVFERPSTDTQYF.

The gene calls are TRBV11-2 and TRBJ1-2; tentatively, D is TRBD1 (5 bases). Germline CDR1 SGHAT, CDR2 FQNNGV. The V end lost 1 base, the J end lost 4 bases, and 16 bases lay between the germline ends. CDR3 length equals 16 residues. CDR3 amino acids: CASSLVIGEVAYGYTF. The CDR3 nucleotides are TGTGCCAGCAGCTTAGTAATAGGGGAGGTCGCCTATGGCTACACCTTC.

This clone is a singleton in its sample. The rearrangement joins TRBV7-8 to TRBJ2-5; TRBD2 matches at 9 bases. The CDR3 has 17 residues. V trimming: 5 bases; J trimming: 5 bases; junction bases outside the gene matches: 15. Germline V CDR1 and CDR2: SGHVS, FQNEAQ. The CDR3 sequence is CASSHAPAGGDGETQYF. CDR3 DNA: TGTGCCAGCAGCCACGCACCGGCGGGAGGGGATGGGGAGACCCAGTACTTC.

The chain carries TRBV27 and TRBJ1-1, with 10 bases identical to TRBD1. Per germline, CDR1 MNHEY and CDR2 SMNVEV (reference sequence). V lost 6 bases, J lost 3 bases, and 4 bases stayed unmatched. This CDR3 contains 14 residues. CDR3 DNA sequence: TGTGCCAGCAGGCCGGGACAGGGGTACACTGAAGCTTTCTTT. Amino acid sequence: CASRPGQGYTEAFF.

V is TRBV7-9 and J is TRBJ2-1; TRBD2 matches 9 bases. Germline assignment: CDR1 SEHNR and CDR2 FQNEAQ (reference sequence). This CDR3 spans 16 amino acids. The V gene end was trimmed by 4 bases and the J gene end by 3 bases; junction bases not matched to a gene: 7. The CDR3 coding sequence is TGTGCCAGCAGCTCGCCCACTAGCGGGCACTACAATGAGCAGTTCTTC. Protein product: CASSSPTSGHYNEQFF.

The V gene is TRBV11-2, the J gene TRBJ2-1; 7 bases are shared with TRBD2. The CDR3 has 14 residues. Germline V gene data show CDR1 as SGHAT and CDR2 as FQNNGV. Trimming at V came to 8 bases and at J to 0 bases, leaving 4 bases not matched to a gene. CDR3: CASGLADSYNEQFF. The CDR3 nucleotides read TGTGCCAGCGGTCTAGCGGACTCCTACAATGAGCAGTTCTTC.